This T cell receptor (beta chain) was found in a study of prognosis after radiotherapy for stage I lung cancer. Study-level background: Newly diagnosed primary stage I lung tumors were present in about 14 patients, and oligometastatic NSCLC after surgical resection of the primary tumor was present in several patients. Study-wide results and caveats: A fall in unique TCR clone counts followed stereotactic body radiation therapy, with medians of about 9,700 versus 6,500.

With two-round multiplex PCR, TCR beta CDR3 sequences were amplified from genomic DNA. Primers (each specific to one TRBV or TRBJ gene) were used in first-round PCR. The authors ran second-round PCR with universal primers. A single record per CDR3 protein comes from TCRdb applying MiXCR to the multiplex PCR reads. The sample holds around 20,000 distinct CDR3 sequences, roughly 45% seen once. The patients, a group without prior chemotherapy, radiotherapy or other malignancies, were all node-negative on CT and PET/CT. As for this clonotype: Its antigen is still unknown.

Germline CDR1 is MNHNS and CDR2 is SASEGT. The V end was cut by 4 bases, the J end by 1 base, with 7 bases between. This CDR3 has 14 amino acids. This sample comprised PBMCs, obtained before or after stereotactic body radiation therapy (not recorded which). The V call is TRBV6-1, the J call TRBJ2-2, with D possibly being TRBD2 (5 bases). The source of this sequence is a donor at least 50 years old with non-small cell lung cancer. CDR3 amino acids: CASSVSENTGELFF. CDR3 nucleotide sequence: TGTGCCAGCAGTGTTAGCGAGAACACCGGGGAGCTGTTTTTT.